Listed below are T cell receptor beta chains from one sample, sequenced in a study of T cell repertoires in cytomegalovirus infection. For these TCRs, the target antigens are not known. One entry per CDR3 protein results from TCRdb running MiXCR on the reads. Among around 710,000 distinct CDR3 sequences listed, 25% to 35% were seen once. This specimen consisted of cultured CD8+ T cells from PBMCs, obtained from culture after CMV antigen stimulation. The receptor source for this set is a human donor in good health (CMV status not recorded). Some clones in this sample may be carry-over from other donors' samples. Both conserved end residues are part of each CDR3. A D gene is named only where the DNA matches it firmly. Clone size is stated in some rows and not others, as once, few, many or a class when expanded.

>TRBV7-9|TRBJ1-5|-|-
TGTGCCACCGAGACAGCGAATCAGCCCCAGCATTTT
CATETANQPQHF
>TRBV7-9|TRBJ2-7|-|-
TGTGCCAGCAGCCCTACAGGGCTCGGTTCCTACGAGCAGTACTTC
CASSPTGLGSYEQYF
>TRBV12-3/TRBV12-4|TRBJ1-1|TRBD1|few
TGTGCCAGCAGTTTAGCCCCCGGAGGGGGCTATACTGAAGCTTTCTTT
CASSLAPGGGYTEAFF
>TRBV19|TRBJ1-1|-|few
TGTGCCAGTAGTATCAGGGTGGCTGAAGCTTTCTTT
CASSIRVAEAFF
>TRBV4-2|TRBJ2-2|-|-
TGTGCCAGCAGCCAAGATGCCAGGGTGAACACCGGGGAGCTGTTTTTT
CASSQDARVNTGELFF
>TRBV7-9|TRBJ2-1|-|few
TGTGCCAGCAGCCGAAGTCCCATTGAGCAGTTCTTC
CASSRSPIEQFF
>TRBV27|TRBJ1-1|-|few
TGTGCCAGCAGTTCCCCCGGGGGGGGTAAAGCTTTCTTT
CASSSPGGGKAFF
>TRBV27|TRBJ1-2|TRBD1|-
TGTGCCAGCAGTTTTTTTCCGGGACAGAAGGAGAGGGGCTACACCTTC
CASSFFPGQKERGYTF
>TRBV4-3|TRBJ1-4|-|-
TGCGCCAGCAGGCCGGGGGGCGGAATCACGAGGGGTGAAAAACTGTTTTTT
CASRPGGGITRGEKLFF
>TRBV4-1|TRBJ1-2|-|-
TGCGCCAGCAGCCAAGTGGTAGGGGCGGTCGATGGCTACACCTTC
CASSQVVGAVDGYTF
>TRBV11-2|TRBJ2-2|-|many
TGTGCCAGCAGCTTCCCCAGGGTTAACACCGGGGAGCTGTTTTTT
CASSFPRVNTGELFF
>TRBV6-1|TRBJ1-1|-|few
TGTGCCAGCAGCGCGGGACCCACCATTGGGGCTTTCTTT
CASSAGPTIGAFF
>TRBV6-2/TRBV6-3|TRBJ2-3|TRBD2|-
TGTGCCAGCAGTTACTCAATATTACTAGCGGAGCCGACAGATACGCAGTATTTT
CASSYSILLAEPTDTQYF
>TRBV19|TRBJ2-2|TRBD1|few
TGTGCCAGCCTGACAGGGTTCCCCGGGGAGCTGTTTTTT
CASLTGFPGELFF
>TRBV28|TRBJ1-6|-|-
TGTGCCAGCAGTTCTCCCCTGACAGGAGGGATTTCACCCCTCCACTTT
CASSSPLTGGISPLHF
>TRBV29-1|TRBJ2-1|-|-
TGCAGCGTCGGGGACTCTCCAGGCCCCTACAATGAGCAGTTCTTC
CSVGDSPGPYNEQFF
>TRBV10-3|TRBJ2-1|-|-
TGTGCCATCAGTGCCGAGGGCCCCTACAATGAGCAGTTCTTC
CAISAEGPYNEQFF
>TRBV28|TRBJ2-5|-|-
TGTGCCAGCAGCCGCCACGGCCGTGACCCCCAGTACTTC
CASSRHGRDPQYF
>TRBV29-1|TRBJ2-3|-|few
TGCAGCGTTGAAGGGGGCTATACGGGGGGCTGGGAGGATACGCAGTATTTT
CSVEGGYTGGWEDTQYF
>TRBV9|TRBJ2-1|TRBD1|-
TGTGCCAGCAGCGGTACCCGGGACAGCAATGAGCAGTTCTTC
CASSGTRDSNEQFF
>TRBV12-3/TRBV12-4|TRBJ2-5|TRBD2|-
TGTGCCAGCAGTCCCCGACTAGCGGGGTGGCAGGAGACCCAGTACTTC
CASSPRLAGWQETQYF